This TCR beta chain is drawn from a study of OX40 agonist ivuxolimab in advanced cancers. Study-level information: Partial response was recorded in three patients: one hepatocellular carcinoma and two cutaneous melanoma cases. Points from the study as a whole: CD8+ T cells showed, on average, more clonal expansion than CD4+ cells. Patients with a partial response at 0.1-3.0 mg/kg had among the lowest clonal expansion.

A single count supports this clone. Its antigen is still unknown. The repertoire was sequenced with immunoSEQ multiplex PCR; TCRdb's copy has only in-frame clones and lacks some. The sample holds tens of thousands of clones, just under 80% seen once. CDR3 length: 15 amino acids. V shed 5 bases, J shed 4 bases, and the junction held 10 bases outside the gene matches. The germline V gene has CDR1 SGHVS and CDR2 FNYEAQ. The sequence came from an adult with an advanced solid tumor such as melanoma, head and neck, liver or kidney cancer. Sequencing was performed on CD4+ or CD8+ T cells sorted from blood, taken in a trial of the OX40 agonist ivuxolimab. The chain is built from TRBV7-6 and TRBJ1-2; 7 bases fit TRBD1. DNA for the CDR3: TGTGCCAGCAGCCCTCAGGGGACAGCACCCTATGGCTACACCTTC. It encodes CASSPQGTAPYGYTF.